These 2 T cell receptor beta chains originate from one sample sequenced in a study of glioma-infiltrating T cells after dendritic cell vaccination. Assay: immunoSEQ multiplex PCR; the TCRdb copy retains only in-frame clones and omits some. This table has about 30,000 clones, over 90% appearing once. This sample comprised blood, obtained before dendritic cell vaccination. Receptors were obtained from a human donor with glioblastoma.

The DNA for the CDR3 is TGTGCCAGCAGCCCATCGGTACGGGACACTGAAGCTTTCTTT. It translates to CASSPSVRDTEAFF. The chain joins TRBV7-9 to TRBJ1-1; D gene uncertain. V dropped 5 bases and J dropped 3 bases, with 13 bases sitting between them. The CDR3 is 14 residues long. CDR1 and CDR2 from the germline V gene are SEHNR and FQNEAQ (reference sequence).

This clone has just a few counts. The chain uses TRBV5-8 and TRBJ1-1; the D gene is possibly TRBD1 (6 bases). The V gene lost 0 bases and the J gene lost 3 bases, with 6 bases spanning the gap. Germline assignment: CDR1 SGHTS and CDR2 YDEGEE. The CDR3 has 13 residues. For the CDR3, the DNA is TGTGCCAGCAGCTTGGACAGGGACACTGAAGCTTTCTTT. Its protein product is CASSLDRDTEAFF. Based on the CDR3 plus reference TRBV5-8 and TRBJ1-1, the full variable domain is EAGVTQSPTHLIKTRGQQATLRCSPISGHTSVYWYQQALGLGLQFLLWYDEGEERNRGNFPPRFSGRQFPNYSSELNVNALELEDSALYLCASSLDRDTEAFFGQGTRLTVV.